These 9 T cell receptor beta chains were all obtained from the same sample, sequenced in a study of lymphopenia after photon versus proton radiotherapy. TCRdb's copy holds only in-frame clones and misses some; the assay was immunoSEQ multiplex PCR. The sample shows some 40,000 clones, 85% to 90% of them seen only once. The sample in question was peripheral blood, obtained from a patient treated with proton-based radiotherapy. The receptor source for this set is a woman between 70 and 85 years old with pancreatic cancer. Some clones in this sample may be carry-over from other donors' samples.

The chain employs TRBV5-5 and TRBJ1-5, with 7 bases aligning to TRBD1. The CDR3 is made up of 15 amino acids. The junction had 7 bases not matched to a gene; V was cut back by 0 bases and J by 7 bases. Germline CDR1 SGHKS, CDR2 YYEKEE (reference sequence). CDR3 sequence (DNA): TGTGCCAGCAGCTTGGGACAGGGTCTTCACCAGCCCCAGCATTTT. Translating gives CASSLGQGLHQPQHF.

This sequence joins TRBV25-1 and TRBJ2-1; TRBD2 might be the D (5 bases). The ends were cut back, 7 bases at V and 1 base at J, with 8 bases in the middle. Germline assignment: CDR1 MGHDK and CDR2 SYGVNS. The CDR3 covers 13 residues. CDR3 sequence reads: CASNGNSYNEQFF. Written as DNA, the CDR3 is TGTGCCAGCAACGGGAATTCCTACAATGAGCAGTTCTTC.

The chain links TRBV4-2 to TRBJ1-2, with D possibly being TRBD1 (5 bases). V gave up 0 bases and J gave up 8 bases, with 19 bases separating them. CDR1 is LGHNA and CDR2 is YNFKEQ in the germline V gene. This CDR3 comprises 16 residues. The CDR3 bases are TGTGCCAGCAGCCAAGATCAATTTGCAGGGACCGGCGGCTACACCTTC. Protein product: CASSQDQFAGTGGYTF.

CDR3 amino acids: CASSERLGTDTQYF. The CDR3 DNA sequence: TGCGCCAGCAGTGAAAGGTTGGGCACAGATACGCAGTATTTT. This chain links TRBV10-1 with TRBJ2-3; D is ambiguous. This CDR3 spans 14 amino acids. CDR1 WNHNN and CDR2 SYGVQD come from the germline V gene (reference sequence). The germline V and J ends were trimmed by 3 bases and 1 base, with 8 bases remaining between them.

The rearrangement uses TRBV28 and TRBJ2-5; D may match TRBD1 or TRBD2 (6 bases each). V gave up 5 bases and J gave up 5 bases, with 18 bases separating them. This CDR3 has 15 residues. From germline, CDR1 is MDHEN and CDR2 SYDVKM. CDR3 nucleotides: TGTGCCAGCAGTAGCCCCGTGGGGGGCCAGGAGACCCAGTACTTC. This codes for CASSSPVGGQETQYF.

The chain carries TRBV19 and TRBJ2-1; maybe TRBD1 (6 bases). The CDR3 sequence is 13 residues long. CDR1 and CDR2 from the germline V gene are LNHDA and SQIVND (reference sequence). Deletions cut 5 bases from V and 4 bases from J, with 9 bases between. CDR3 sequence: CASSPDRYNEQFF. The CDR3 DNA sequence: TGTGCCAGTAGTCCCGACAGGTACAATGAGCAGTTCTTC.

The chain links TRBV5-6 to TRBJ1-6; 7 nucleotides align to TRBD1. V gave up 1 base and J gave up 9 bases; unmatched junction bases: 7. CDR3 length equals 15 residues. Per the germline V gene, CDR1 is SGHDT and CDR2 is YYEEEE. CDR3 bases: TGTGCCAGCAGCTTGAGAGACAGGGCTGCTTCACCCCTCCACTTT. Protein product: CASSLRDRAASPLHF.

The chain couples TRBV7-9 to TRBJ2-3; the match to TRBD2 covers 7 bases. CDR3 length: 16 amino acids. The germline V gene has CDR1 SEHNR and CDR2 FQNEAQ (reference sequence). The J segment lost 3 bases and the V segment lost 5 bases, leaving 11 bases of the junction unmatched. CDR3 in amino acids: CASSTTPAGVTDTQYF. CDR3 DNA: TGTGCCAGCAGCACCACCCCTGCGGGAGTAACAGATACGCAGTATTTT.

The sample holds one count of this clone. The V gene is TRBV28, the J gene TRBJ2-1; maybe TRBD1 (6 bases). The CDR3 has 14 residues. CDR1 is MDHEN, CDR2 SYDVKM, per germline. V lost 5 bases and J 10 bases, leaving 18 bases between the germline ends. CDR3 protein: CASSTGQKHREQFF. The CDR3 nucleotides are TGTGCCAGCAGTACCGGACAGAAGCACCGCGAGCAGTTCTTC.